This T cell receptor beta chain was documented in a study of T cell responses to AZD1222 COVID-19 vaccine. TCRdb keeps only in-frame clones here, not all; method: immunoSEQ multiplex PCR. The top ten clones hold 6.5% of a sample with about 120,000 clones, approximately 88% of them seen once. V lost 6 bases and J 4 bases, leaving 16 bases between the germline ends. Germline loops: CDR1 SQVTM, CDR2 ANQGSEA. The CDR3 runs 14 residues. The chain uses TRBV29-1 and TRBJ1-3, with D unclear. Sequencing was performed on peripheral blood, taken 28 days after the second AZD1222 dose. The TCR was taken from an adult who received the AZD1222 COVID-19 vaccine. CDR3 loop: CSVIVHSHGNTIYF. The DNA for the CDR3 is TGCAGCGTGATAGTTCATTCCCACGGAAACACCATATATTTT.